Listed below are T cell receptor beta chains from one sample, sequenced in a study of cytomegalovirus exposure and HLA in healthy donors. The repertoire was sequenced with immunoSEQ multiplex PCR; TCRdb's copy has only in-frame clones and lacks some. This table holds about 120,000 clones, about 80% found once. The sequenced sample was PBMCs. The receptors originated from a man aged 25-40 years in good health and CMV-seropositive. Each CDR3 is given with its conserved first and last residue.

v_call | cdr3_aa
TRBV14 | CASSHGAPGDSPLHF
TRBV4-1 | CASSHLIQGARETQYF
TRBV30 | CAWDRQAFSYNEQFF
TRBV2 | CASRTRQGVDTEAFF
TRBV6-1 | CASSAGTGAYEQYF
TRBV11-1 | CASSPIGRGVDETQYF
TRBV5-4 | CASSFGQRLAKNSQYF
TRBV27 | CASSPSAGDFQETQYF
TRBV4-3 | CASSQRGTGYGSEQFF
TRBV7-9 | CASSSLGGVGYEQYF
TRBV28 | CASSSIEGGLEYNEQFF
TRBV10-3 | CAIKRQEDSGANGLTF
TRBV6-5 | CASREGLAVDEQYF
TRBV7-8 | CASSSLTGWRNTIYF
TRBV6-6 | CASSYSRVTEAFF
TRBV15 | CATSRDPGLDVDTQYF
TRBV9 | CASSGQVMNTEAFF
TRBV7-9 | CASQLDYRTQYF
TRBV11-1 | CASSSAQTGYQETQYF
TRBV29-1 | CSAADRDSSYEQYF
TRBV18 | CASSPPGLAGHEQYF
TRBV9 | CASSPTGLPSAGELFF
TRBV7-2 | CASSPDRPVAKNSQYF
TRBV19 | CATSSSRSWTGRYGYTF
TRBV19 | CASSSPGQVIYGYTF
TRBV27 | CASSPLGETQYF
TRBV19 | CASSIVGGSQETQYF
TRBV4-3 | CASSQAVRGGDTEAFF
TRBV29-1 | CSVEAQWNIQYF
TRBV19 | CASRRTGGSYGYTF
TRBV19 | CASSPIHRGQETQYF
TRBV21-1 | CASSELRDRVLRRGTGANVLTF
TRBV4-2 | CASSPDRGTDTQYF
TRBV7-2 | CASSLAGTGVYTGELFF
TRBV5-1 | CASSLWGLYEQYF
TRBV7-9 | CASSDGGLETQYF
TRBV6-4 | CASSDNTDNQPQHF
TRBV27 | CASNRDSKAQYF
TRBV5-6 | CASSLDAGGPPMNYGYTF
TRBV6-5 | CASSYDRVYGYTF
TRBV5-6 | CASSLDGTGGKTQYF
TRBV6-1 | CASSEARTGTYGYTF
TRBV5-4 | CASSLRLAGGPNEQFF
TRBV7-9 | CASSLAIQETQYF
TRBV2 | CASSSSGANGLTF
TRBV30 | CAWALAGGLAQYF
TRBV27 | CASRPGQGAGGANVLTF
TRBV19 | CASSIVGANTGELFF
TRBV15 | CATSAPGLGTDTQYF
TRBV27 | CASSWTSGYNEQFF
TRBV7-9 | CASSPEGVDGQYF
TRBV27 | CASSLLRTGGGRNSQYF
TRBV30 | CAWSPTSGPLYRAQDTQYF
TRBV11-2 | CASSHRTQYF